The 19 T cell receptor beta chains presented below share a single source sample, sequenced in a study of identical twins. TCRdb recomputed calls from the 5' RACE reads with MiXCR, one row per CDR3 protein. This repertoire shows 1.5 million to 2 million distinct CDR3 sequences, about 32% found once; its top ten account for 0.25% to 0.3%. Sequencing was carried out using cord blood. These receptors all come from a newborn girl in good health.

This clonotype came up many times. The genes are TRBV3-1 and TRBJ2-1, with TRBD1 matching 9 bases. The CDR3 runs 15 residues. Germline V lookup: CDR1 LGHDT, CDR2 YNNKEL (reference sequence). Germline trimming cut 5 bases from V and 4 bases from J; bases unmatched to any gene: 6. In DNA, the CDR3 is TGTGCCAGCAGCTATTCCGGGACAGGGTACAATGAGCAGTTCTTC. Translation: CASSYSGTGYNEQFF.

The rearrangement links TRBV20-1 to TRBJ1-5; 7 bases fit TRBD1. The CDR3 has 14 residues. Germline V gene sequence: CDR1 DFQATT, CDR2 SNEGSKA (reference sequence). J lost 2 bases, V lost 5 bases, and 6 bases had no gene match. CDR3 residues: CSAFDRVGNQPQHF. DNA of the CDR3: TGCAGTGCTTTCGACAGGGTTGGCAATCAGCCCCAGCATTTT.

The genes are TRBV5-1 and TRBJ2-1; 8 nucleotides match TRBD2. Unmatched junction bases numbered 4, after V lost 1 base and J lost 4 bases. The germline V gene encodes CDR1 SGHRS and CDR2 YFSETQ. The CDR3 covers 15 residues. CDR3 DNA: TGCGCCAGCAGCTTGAGGCGGGGGGAATACAATGAGCAGTTCTTC. It codes for CASSLRRGEYNEQFF.

The CDR3, as DNA: TGCGCCAGCAGCTGGAACAGCCTTGGGGCCTACGAGCAGTACTTC. This codes for CASSWNSLGAYEQYF. The chain carries TRBV5-1 and TRBJ2-7; D gene unclear. The V gene's germline CDR1 is SGHRS and CDR2 YFSETQ. Trimming stripped 3 bases from V and 2 bases from J, with 15 bases between. The length of the CDR3 is 15 residues.

The J gene is TRBJ2-3, the V gene TRBV14; 10 bases fit TRBD2. Trimming cost V 3 bases and J 3 bases; bases outside gene matches: 15. There are 19 residues in the CDR3. Germline loops: CDR1 SGHDN, CDR2 FVKESK. The CDR3 here is CASSHPLTDSGRRTDTQYF. The CDR3 region has the DNA TGTGCCAGCAGCCACCCTCTCACGGATAGCGGGAGGAGGACAGATACGCAGTATTTT.

The chain carries TRBV20-1 and TRBJ2-1; perhaps TRBD2 as D (6 bases). The DNA end favors TRBJ2-7, so the J call may be wrong. Germline V CDR1 and CDR2: DFQATT, SNEGSKA (reference sequence). There are 15 residues in the CDR3. DNA of the CDR3: TGCAGTGCTAACCGGGACTTTAGCTCCTACAATGAGCAGTACTTC. Its protein product is CSANRDFSSYNEQYF.

The rearrangement uses TRBV4-1 and TRBJ1-5; TRBD1 might be the D (6 bases). Germline V gene sequence: CDR1 MGHRA, CDR2 YSYEKL. CDR3 length: 18 amino acids. V dropped 1 base and J dropped 3 bases, with 19 bases sitting between them. DNA of the CDR3: TGCGCCAGCAGCCAAGGTTTGGGCAGTTACAGGGCCAATCAGCCCCAGCATTTT. Translated: CASSQGLGSYRANQPQHF.

Many counts were recorded for this clonotype. The J gene is TRBJ2-7, the V gene TRBV28; D gene unclear. Trimming shortened V by 1 base and J by 3 bases, and 7 bases separated the two germline ends. This CDR3 is built from 13 residues. Looked up from germline, CDR1 is MDHEN and CDR2 is SYDVKM. The CDR3 protein is CASSLLADYEQYF. The CDR3 coding sequence is TGTGCCAGCAGTTTATTGGCAGACTACGAGCAGTACTTC. The full variable domain, in which reference TRBV28 and TRBJ2-7 provide the parts outside the CDR3, is DVKVTQSSRYLVKRTGEKVFLECVQDMDHENMFWYRQDPGLGLRLIYFSYDVKMKEKGDIPEGYSVSREKKERFSLILESASTNQTSMYLCASSLLADYEQYFGPGTRLTVT.

This sequence joins TRBV20-1 and TRBJ2-3, with 10 positions matching TRBD1. Germline lookup yields CDR1 DFQATT and CDR2 SNEGSKA (reference sequence). V gave up 5 bases and J gave up 1 base; unmatched junction bases: 9. This CDR3 is 16 amino acids long. This CDR3 is CSAPRDRGRGTDTQYF. The CDR3 nucleotides read TGCAGTGCTCCCCGGGACAGGGGTAGGGGCACAGATACGCAGTATTTT.

In this sample, this clonotype turned up many times. V and J are TRBV10-3 and TRBJ1-6; maybe TRBD1 (6 bases). The CDR3 sequence is 14 residues long. Between the trimmed V and J ends, which lost 2 bases and 7 bases, there was a span of 9 bases. The germline gives CDR1 ENHRY, CDR2 SYGVKD. The CDR3 reads CAISERDKNSPLHF. The CDR3 bases are TGTGCCATCAGTGAGCGGGACAAAAATTCACCCCTCCACTTT.

This clonotype came up a few times. The genes are TRBV27 and TRBJ2-3, with 14 nucleotides matching TRBD2. Germline V lookup: CDR1 MNHEY, CDR2 SMNVEV (reference sequence). The CDR3 runs 18 residues. Trimming at V came to 1 base and at J to 6 bases, leaving 9 bases not matched to a gene. The CDR3 spells CASSLFYGTSGSEDTQYF. CDR3 nucleotide sequence: TGTGCCAGCAGTTTATTTTATGGGACTAGCGGGAGTGAGGATACGCAGTATTTT.

For the CDR3, the DNA is TGTGCCAGTAGTATCCCACAGGGTTGGAACACTGAAGCTTTCTTT. Translation: CASSIPQGWNTEAFF. V and J are TRBV19 and TRBJ1-1, with a tentative D call TRBD1 (6 bases). The germline gives CDR1 LNHDA, CDR2 SQIVND (reference sequence). This CDR3 is 15 amino acids long. Trimming took off 3 bases at V and 1 base at J, with 12 bases between the two ends. The full variable domain, rest sourced from reference TRBV19 and TRBJ1-1, is DGGITQSPKYLFRKEGQNVTLSCEQNLNHDAMYWYRQDPGQGLRLIYYSQIVNDFQKGDIAEGYSVSREKKESFPLTVTSAQKNPTAFYLCASSIPQGWNTEAFFGQGTRLTVV.

The CDR3 bases are TGTGCCAGCAGTGAACTCGGCAGTGCAACTAATGAAAAACTGTTTTTT. This encodes CASSELGSATNEKLFF. This chain connects TRBV6-1 to TRBJ1-4; D remains ambiguous. Germline CDR1 MNHNS, CDR2 SASEGT. V was cut by 2 bases and J by 0 bases, with 10 bases left in between. CDR3 size: 16 residues.

The J gene is TRBJ2-6, the V gene TRBV5-4; 9 positions agree with TRBD2. Germline V gene lookup returns CDR1 SGHNT and CDR2 YYREEE (reference sequence). V dropped 3 bases and J dropped 1; count of bases not matched to a gene: 8. The CDR3 contains 18 residues. The CDR3 here is CASSSLAGFSSGANVLTF. CDR3 coding DNA: TGTGCCAGCAGCTCCCTAGCGGGGTTCTCTTCTGGGGCCAACGTCCTGACTTTC.

J is TRBJ1-1 and V is TRBV29-1; D gene unclear. The V end was cut by 3 bases, the J end by 7 bases, with 12 bases between. This CDR3 region has 12 residues. Germline lookup yields CDR1 SQVTM and CDR2 ANQGSEA. The CDR3 protein is CSVEGRILEAFF. The CDR3 region has the DNA TGCAGCGTTGAGGGCAGAATACTTGAAGCTTTCTTT.

The chain couples TRBV2 to TRBJ2-1, with 9 bases identical to TRBD2. In germline, CDR1 is SNHLY, CDR2 FYNNEI. CDR3 length: 15 amino acids. The J segment lost 6 bases and the V segment lost 6 bases, leaving 9 bases of the junction unmatched. Written as DNA, the CDR3 is TGTGCCAGCAGCGGTGGGACTAGCAGGGGCAATGAGCAGTTCTTC. It codes for CASSGGTSRGNEQFF.

The DNA of the CDR3 is TGTGCCATCAGCCTGGGCCCAGGGAATGAAAAACTGTTTTTT. Its translation is CAISLGPGNEKLFF. J is TRBJ1-4 and V is TRBV10-3; tentatively, D is TRBD1 (5 bases). V gave up 6 bases and J gave up 5 bases, with 13 bases separating them. The CDR3 spans 14 residues. CDR1 and CDR2 from the germline V gene are ENHRY and SYGVKD.

The chain combines TRBV5-5 with TRBJ2-3; TRBD1 aligns across 10 bases. The germline V gene has CDR1 SGHKS and CDR2 YYEKEE (reference sequence). V shed 2 bases and J 3 bases; nucleotides not matched to a gene: 3. This CDR3 is 15 amino acids long. The CDR3 loop is CASSFDRGPTDTQYF. CDR3 DNA sequence: TGTGCCAGCAGCTTCGACAGGGGGCCTACAGATACGCAGTATTTT.

The genes are TRBV7-2 and TRBJ2-1; D is ambiguous. The length of the CDR3 is 15 residues. Germline loops: CDR1 SGHTA, CDR2 FQGNSA. With 3 bases removed from V and 3 bases from J, the gap between germline ends came to 12 bases. The CDR3 bases are TGTGCCAGCAGCTTCGGCGGAATAAGCTACAATGAGCAGTTCTTC. Translating it yields CASSFGGISYNEQFF. Based on the CDR3 plus reference TRBV7-2 and TRBJ2-1, the full variable domain is GAGVSQSPSNKVTEKGKDVELRCDPISGHTALYWYRQSLGQGLEFLIYFQGNSAPDKSGLPSDRFSAERTGGSVSTLTIQRTQQEDSAVYLCASSFGGISYNEQFFGPGTRLTVL.